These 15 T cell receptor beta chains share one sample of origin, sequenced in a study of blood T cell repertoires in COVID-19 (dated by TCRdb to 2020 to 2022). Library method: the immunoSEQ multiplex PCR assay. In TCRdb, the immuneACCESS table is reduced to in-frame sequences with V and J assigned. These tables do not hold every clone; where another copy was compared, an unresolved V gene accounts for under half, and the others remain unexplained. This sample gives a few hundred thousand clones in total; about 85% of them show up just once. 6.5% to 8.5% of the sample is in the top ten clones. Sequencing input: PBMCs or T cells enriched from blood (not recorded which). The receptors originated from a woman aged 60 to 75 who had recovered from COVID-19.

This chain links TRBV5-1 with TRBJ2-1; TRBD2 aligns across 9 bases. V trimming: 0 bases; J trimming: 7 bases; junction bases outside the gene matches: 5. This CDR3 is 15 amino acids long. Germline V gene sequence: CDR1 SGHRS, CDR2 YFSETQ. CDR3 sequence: CASSLASGVINEQFF. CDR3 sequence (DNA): TGCGCCAGCAGCTTGGCTAGCGGGGTTATTAATGAGCAGTTCTTC.

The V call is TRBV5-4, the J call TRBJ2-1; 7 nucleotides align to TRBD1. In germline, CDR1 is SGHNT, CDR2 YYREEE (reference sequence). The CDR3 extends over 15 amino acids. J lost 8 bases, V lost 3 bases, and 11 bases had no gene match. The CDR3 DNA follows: TGTGCCAGCAGCTCCCCCGGACAGGCTCAGGATGAGCAGTTCTTC. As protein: CASSSPGQAQDEQFF.

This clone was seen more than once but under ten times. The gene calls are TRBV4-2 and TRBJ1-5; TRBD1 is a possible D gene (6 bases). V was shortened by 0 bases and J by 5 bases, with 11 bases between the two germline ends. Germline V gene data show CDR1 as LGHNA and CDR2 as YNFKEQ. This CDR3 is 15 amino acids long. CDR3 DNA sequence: TGTGCCAGCAGCCAAGATATGACAGGATATCAGCCCCAGCATTTT. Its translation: CASSQDMTGYQPQHF.

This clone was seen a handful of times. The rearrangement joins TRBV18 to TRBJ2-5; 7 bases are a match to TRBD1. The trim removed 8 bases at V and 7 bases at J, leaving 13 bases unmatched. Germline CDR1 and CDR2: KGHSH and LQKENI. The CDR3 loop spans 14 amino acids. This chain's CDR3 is CASTADRAEGTQYF. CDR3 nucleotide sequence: TGTGCCAGCACTGCTGACAGGGCCGAGGGGACCCAGTACTTC.

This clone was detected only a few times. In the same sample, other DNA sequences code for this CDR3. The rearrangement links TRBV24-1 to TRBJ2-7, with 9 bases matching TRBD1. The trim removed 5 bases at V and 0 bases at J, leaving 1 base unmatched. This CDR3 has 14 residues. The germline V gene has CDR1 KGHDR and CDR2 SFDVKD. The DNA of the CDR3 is TGTGCCACCAGTGGGACAGGGGCCTCCTACGAGCAGTACTTC. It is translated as CATSGTGASYEQYF.

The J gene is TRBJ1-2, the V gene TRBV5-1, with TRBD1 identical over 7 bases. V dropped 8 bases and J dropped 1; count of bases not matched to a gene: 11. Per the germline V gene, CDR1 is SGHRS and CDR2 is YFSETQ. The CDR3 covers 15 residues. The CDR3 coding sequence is TGCGCCAGTACCCTCTTCGGACAGGATAACTATGGCTACACCTTC. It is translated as CASTLFGQDNYGYTF.

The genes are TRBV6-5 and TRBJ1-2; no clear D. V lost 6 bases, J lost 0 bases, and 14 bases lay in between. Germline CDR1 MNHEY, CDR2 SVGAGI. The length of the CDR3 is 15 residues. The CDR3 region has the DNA TGTGCCAGCAGATACCTTGGGCAGACTAACTATGGCTACACCTTC. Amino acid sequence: CASRYLGQTNYGYTF.

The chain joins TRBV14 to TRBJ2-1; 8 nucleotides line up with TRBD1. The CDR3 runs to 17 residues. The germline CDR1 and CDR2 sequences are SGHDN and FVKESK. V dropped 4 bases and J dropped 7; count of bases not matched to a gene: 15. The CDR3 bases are TGTGCCAGCAGCCCCGGGCAGGGGGCTTTTTTAAGGAATGAGCAGTTCTTC. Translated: CASSPGQGAFLRNEQFF.

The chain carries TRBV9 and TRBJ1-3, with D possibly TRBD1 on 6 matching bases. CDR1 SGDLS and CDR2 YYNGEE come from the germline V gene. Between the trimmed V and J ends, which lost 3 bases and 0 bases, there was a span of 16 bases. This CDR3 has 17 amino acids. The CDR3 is CASSAPRQDRSGNTIYF. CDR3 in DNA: TGTGCCAGCAGCGCCCCGCGACAGGATCGCTCTGGAAACACCATATATTTT.

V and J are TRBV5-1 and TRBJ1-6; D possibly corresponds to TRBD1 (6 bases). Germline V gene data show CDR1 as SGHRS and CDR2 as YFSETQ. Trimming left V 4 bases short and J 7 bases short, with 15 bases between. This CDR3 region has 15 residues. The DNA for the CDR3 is TGCGCCAGCAGCCTCCAGGGGCCGAGAAATTCACCCCTCCACTTT. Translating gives CASSLQGPRNSPLHF.

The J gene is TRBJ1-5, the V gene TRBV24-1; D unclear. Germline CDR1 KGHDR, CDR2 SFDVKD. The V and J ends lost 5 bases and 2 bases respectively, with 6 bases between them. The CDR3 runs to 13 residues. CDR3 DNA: TGTGCCACCAGTGCGTCAGGCAATCAGCCCCAGCATTTT. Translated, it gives CATSASGNQPQHF.

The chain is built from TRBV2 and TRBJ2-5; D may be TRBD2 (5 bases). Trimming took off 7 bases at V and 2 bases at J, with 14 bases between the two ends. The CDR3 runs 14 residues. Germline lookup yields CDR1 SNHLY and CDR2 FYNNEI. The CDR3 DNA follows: TGTGCCAGCAAGGAGTACCTAGCACAAGAGACCCAGTACTTC. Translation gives CASKEYLAQETQYF.

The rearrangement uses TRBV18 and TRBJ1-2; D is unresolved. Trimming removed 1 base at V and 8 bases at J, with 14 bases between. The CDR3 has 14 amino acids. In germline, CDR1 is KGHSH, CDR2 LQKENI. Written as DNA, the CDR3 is TGTGCCAGCTCACCACTGCTAGGGTGGGAGGGCTACACCTTC. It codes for CASSPLLGWEGYTF.

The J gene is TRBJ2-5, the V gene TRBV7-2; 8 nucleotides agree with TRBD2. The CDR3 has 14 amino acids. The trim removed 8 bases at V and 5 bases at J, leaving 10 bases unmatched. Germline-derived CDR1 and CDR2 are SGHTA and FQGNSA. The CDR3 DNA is TGTGCCAGCGCAAAACGGGGGGGCCGGGAGACCCAGTACTTC. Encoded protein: CASAKRGGRETQYF.

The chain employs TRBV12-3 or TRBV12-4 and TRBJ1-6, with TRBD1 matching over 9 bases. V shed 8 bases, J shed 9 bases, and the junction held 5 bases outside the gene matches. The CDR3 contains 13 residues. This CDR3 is CASGRQGGSPLHF. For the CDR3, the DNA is TGTGCCAGCGGGCGACAGGGGGGTTCACCCCTCCACTTT.